The present T cell receptor (beta chain) was sequenced within a study of T-cell memory formation after mild COVID-19. With constant-segment primers, 5'RACE yielded cDNA libraries of TCR alpha and TCR beta that carried sample barcodes and UMIs. TCRdb ran MiXCR on the 5' RACE reads and lists one entry per CDR3 protein. In the table there are about 160,000 distinct CDR3 sequences, 25% to 40% of which are singletons. This CDR3 is built from 17 residues. The V gene end was trimmed by 7 bases and the J gene end by 1 base; junction bases not matched to a gene: 15. What was sequenced was PBMCs or a T cell subset sorted from them (not recorded which). The receptor's source is an adult woman who had mild COVID-19 (a few samples of this study predate the infection). Cell type and time point are not known. The chain joins TRBV12-3 or TRBV12-4 to TRBJ2-7; 8 bases match TRBD1. CDR3 residues: CASTFSPGQGASYEQYF. CDR3 nucleotides: TGTGCCAGCACTTTTTCCCCCGGACAGGGAGCATCCTACGAGCAGTACTTC.